Listed here are 14 T cell receptor beta chains from one sample, sequenced in a study of cytomegalovirus exposure and HLA in healthy donors. PCR amplification relied on 60 Vbeta primers (plus 13 Jbeta primers). The data were produced by immunoSEQ multiplex PCR, yet TCRdb's version contains in-frame clones alone and is incomplete. The data show some 150,000 clones, about 64% seen once. Sequenced material: PBMCs. The receptors were sampled from a woman between 40 and 50 years old in good health and CMV-seronegative.

This chain joins TRBV7-7 and TRBJ2-3, with D tentatively TRBD2 (7 bases). The germline CDR1 and CDR2 sequences are SSHAT and FNYEAQ (reference sequence). This CDR3 contains 15 residues. V was shortened by 3 bases and J by 0 bases, with 10 bases between the two germline ends. The CDR3 protein is CASSLAGASTDTQYF. DNA for the CDR3: TGTGCCAGCAGCTTGGCGGGGGCCAGCACAGATACGCAGTATTTT.

The V and J genes are TRBV2 and TRBJ2-1, with TRBD1 matching 8 bases. Germline V lookup: CDR1 SNHLY, CDR2 FYNNEI. The J segment lost 8 bases and the V segment lost 10 bases, leaving 7 bases of the junction unmatched. The CDR3 is 12 residues long. The CDR3 nucleotides are TGTGCCACCTCAGGGGGCAGTTATGAGCAGTTCTTC. Amino acids: CATSGGSYEQFF.

The CDR3 nucleotides are TGCAGCGTGGGGGGGGCAGGGGCCCACGAGCAGTACTTC. Translating it yields CSVGGAGAHEQYF. The chain combines TRBV29-1 with TRBJ2-5, with TRBD2 as a possible D gene (7 bases). The J call is doubtful: the DNA matches TRBJ2-7 better. There are 13 residues in the CDR3. CDR1 is SQVTM and CDR2 is ANQGSEA in the germline V gene.

The V and J genes are TRBV9 and TRBJ1-4; a weak D match, TRBD1 (5 bases). V was cut by 0 bases and J by 8 bases, with 14 bases left in between. Germline-derived CDR1 and CDR2 are SGDLS and YYNGEE. This CDR3 has 15 amino acids. This chain's CDR3 is CASSVGQGRGEKLFF. In DNA, the CDR3 is TGTGCCAGCAGCGTAGGGCAGGGCCGAGGAGAAAAACTGTTTTTT.

This clone was seen more than once but under ten times. This rearrangement joins TRBV25-1 to TRBJ1-1, with TRBD1 identical over 9 bases. From germline, CDR1 is MGHDK and CDR2 SYGVNS. J was trimmed by 5 bases and V by 2 bases; bases with no gene match: 6. This CDR3 comprises 15 residues. CDR3 nucleotides: TGTGCCAGCAGTGAAGTTGGACAGGGGAAAACTGAAGCTTTCTTT. It codes for CASSEVGQGKTEAFF.

In its sample, this clone was seen once. The chain combines TRBV7-9 with TRBJ1-3; tentative D call: TRBD1 (5 bases). This CDR3 comprises 15 residues. Trimming pared 1 base from V and 2 bases from J, leaving 9 bases between. CDR1 and CDR2 (germline): SEHNR, FQNEAQ (reference sequence). The CDR3 DNA is TGTGCCAGCAGCTTAGATGGGACTGCTGGAAACACCATATATTTT. It is translated as CASSLDGTAGNTIYF. The complete variable domain, with remaining parts taken from reference TRBV7-9 and TRBJ1-3, reads DTGVSQNPRHKITKRGQNVTFRCDPISEHNRLYWYRQTLGQGPEFLTYFQNEAQLEKSRLLSDRFSAERPKGSFSTLEIQRTEQGDSAMYLCASSLDGTAGNTIYFGEGSWLTVV.

The V gene is TRBV7-8, the J gene TRBJ1-2, with 7 bases identical to TRBD1. The trim removed 2 bases at V and 6 bases at J, leaving 15 bases unmatched. The CDR3 has 17 amino acids. Looked up from germline, CDR1 is SGHVS and CDR2 is FQNEAQ. The DNA of the CDR3 is TGTGCCAGCAGCTTAAGCCACAGGGGTTTGGCTCCCCATGGCTACACCTTC. This codes for CASSLSHRGLAPHGYTF. Combining the CDR3 with reference TRBV7-8 and TRBJ1-2 gives the whole variable domain GAGVSQSPRYKVAKRGQDVALRCDPISGHVSLFWYQQALGQGPEFLTYFQNEAQLDKSGLPSDRFFAERPEGSVSTLKIQRTQQEDSAVYLCASSLSHRGLAPHGYTFGSGTRLTVV.

The chain is built from TRBV7-8 and TRBJ1-5; D ambiguous. Germline-derived CDR1 and CDR2 are SGHVS and FQNEAQ. Trimming stripped 2 bases from V and 4 bases from J, with 6 bases between. The CDR3 consists of 13 residues. CDR3 sequence reads: CASSLPANQPQHF. The CDR3 DNA reads TGTGCCAGCAGCTTACCTGCGAATCAGCCCCAGCATTTT.

In this sample, this clone turned up once. CDR3 protein: CAWSGEGISSYEQYF. Here the CDR3 DNA reads TGTGCCTGGAGTGGGGAGGGGATCTCCTCCTACGAGCAGTACTTC. The chain combines TRBV30 with TRBJ2-7; TRBD2 matches at 7 bases. Germline V gene lookup returns CDR1 GTSNPN and CDR2 SVGIG (reference sequence). This CDR3 region has 15 residues. With 1 base clipped from V and 0 bases from J, the junction kept 6 bases outside the gene matches.

This clone was found a few times. The genes are TRBV9 and TRBJ1-6, with 7 bases matching TRBD1. This CDR3 has 15 amino acids. Germline V lookup: CDR1 SGDLS, CDR2 YYNGEE. The V segment lost 3 bases and the J segment 7 bases; nucleotides outside the gene matches: 7. DNA for the CDR3: TGTGCCAGCAGCGCCCAGCCAGGGGGGAATTCACCCCTCCACTTT. As protein: CASSAQPGGNSPLHF.

The chain carries TRBV7-2 and TRBJ1-5; D perhaps matches TRBD1 (5 bases). V was pared by 5 bases and J by 5 bases, with 13 bases between. Looked up from germline, CDR1 is SGHTA and CDR2 is FQGNSA. CDR3 size: 14 residues. The CDR3: CASSGAGVHQPQHF. The CDR3 DNA is TGTGCCAGCAGCGGGGCGGGGGTACATCAGCCCCAGCATTTT.

The J gene is TRBJ1-4, the V gene TRBV18; D unclear. This CDR3 is 13 amino acids long. Germline V gene data show CDR1 as KGHSH and CDR2 as LQKENI. The V end lost 3 bases, the J end lost 6 bases, and 8 bases lay between the germline ends. The CDR3 reads CASSPLEDEKLFF. For the CDR3, the DNA is TGTGCCAGCTCACCCCTTGAGGATGAAAAACTGTTTTTT.

The chain uses TRBV6-6 and TRBJ2-7; possibly TRBD1 for D (6 bases). The CDR3 runs to 12 residues. Germline V gene lookup returns CDR1 MNHNY and CDR2 SVGAGI (reference sequence). The V end was cut by 6 bases, the J end by 3 bases, with 9 bases between. The CDR3 loop is CASSPGDYEQYF. The CDR3 DNA reads as TGTGCCAGCAGCCCAGGGGACTACGAGCAGTACTTC.

This clone was observed a few times. This chain links TRBV28 with TRBJ2-3; D remains unclear. The CDR3 is 14 residues long. V was clipped by 3 bases and J by 0 bases, with 7 bases between them. Germline V gene lookup returns CDR1 MDHEN and CDR2 SYDVKM. The CDR3 loop reads CASSLAPSTDTQYF. CDR3 bases: TGTGCCAGCAGTTTGGCCCCTAGCACAGATACGCAGTATTTT. The full variable domain, with the rest looked up from reference TRBV28 and TRBJ2-3, is DVKVTQSSRYLVKRTGEKVFLECVQDMDHENMFWYRQDPGLGLRLIYFSYDVKMKEKGDIPEGYSVSREKKERFSLILESASTNQTSMYLCASSLAPSTDTQYFGPGTRLTVL.